The clone carrying this T cell receptor beta chain was detected a few times. Its antigen is undetermined. This specimen comes from a study of cytomegalovirus exposure and HLA in healthy donors. The PCR made use of 60 Vbeta and 13 Jbeta primers. This table comes from immunoSEQ multiplex PCR, and its TCRdb copy is limited to in-frame clones, with some not included. The sample has under 150,000 clones; 83% are singletons. The trim removed 1 base at V and 8 bases at J, leaving 8 bases unmatched. The CDR3 has 15 amino acids. CDR1 and CDR2 from the germline V gene are SGHRS and YFSETQ. Study-level findings and limits: Immune exposure data for these donors was limited to CMV serostatus. The authors listed around 150 TCR beta chains as cytomegalovirus-associated. Later on, an analysis found that several of the most significant clusters appeared to be linked to common viral pathogens, which included parvovirus B19.

This receptor was obtained from a girl aged 2-15 years in good health and CMV-seronegative. The source material was PBMCs. This rearrangement joins TRBV5-1 to TRBJ1-4, with 7 bases aligning to TRBD1. The CDR3 DNA is TGCGCCAGCAGCTTGATCCCGACAGGGATGGAAAAACTGTTTTTT. Residues: CASSLIPTGMEKLFF.